This T cell receptor beta chain came from a study of T cell responses to AZD1222 COVID-19 vaccine. Study outcomes and limitations: No repertoire was sampled before or during the peak T cell response, only after it.

Using immunoSEQ multiplex PCR, the repertoire was profiled, and TCRdb retains in-frame clones only, with some absent. The table includes about 78,000 clones, roughly nine tenths detected once. This clone was recorded only once. What it binds is unknown. The CDR3 has 14 amino acids. CDR1 SGHDT and CDR2 YYEEEE come from the germline V gene. Trimming removed 7 bases at V and 0 bases at J, with 14 bases between. The clonotype comes from an adult who received the AZD1222 COVID-19 vaccine. The chain has TRBV5-6 and TRBJ2-7, with a possible D match to TRBD1 (6 bases). The specimen was peripheral blood, collected 28 days after the second AZD1222 dose. The CDR3 here is CASSPQDSSYEQYF. The CDR3 DNA reads as TGTGCCAGCTCACCACAGGACAGCTCCTACGAGCAGTACTTC.